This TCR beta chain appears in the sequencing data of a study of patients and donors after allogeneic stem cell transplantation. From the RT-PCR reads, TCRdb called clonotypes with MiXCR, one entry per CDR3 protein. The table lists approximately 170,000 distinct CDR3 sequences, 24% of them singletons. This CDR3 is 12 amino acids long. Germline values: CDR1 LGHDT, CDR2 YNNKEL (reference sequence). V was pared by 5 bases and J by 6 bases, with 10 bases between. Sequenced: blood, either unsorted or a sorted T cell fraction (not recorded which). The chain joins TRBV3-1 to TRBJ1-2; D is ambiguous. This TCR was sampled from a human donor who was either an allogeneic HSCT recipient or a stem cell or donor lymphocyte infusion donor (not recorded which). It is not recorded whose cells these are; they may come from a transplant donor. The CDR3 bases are TGTGCCAGCAGCGAGGGTGGCGATGGCTACACCTTC. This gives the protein CASSEGGDGYTF.